This is a list of T cell receptor beta chains from one sample in a study of response to subunit inactivated influenza vaccine. One entry per CDR3 protein results from TCRdb running MiXCR on the RT-PCR reads. The sample records under 750,000 distinct CDR3 sequences, 12% being singletons. Sequenced material: PBMCs from blood, taken on the day of vaccination. The receptors originated from a man aged 45-65 years who received an inactivated influenza vaccine. CDR3s include the opening cysteine and the closing phenylalanine or tryptophan. The D gene is left open where the match is weak. Expanded clones get a size class; other rows say once, few or many, or leave the size out.

TRBJ2-7	NA	few	15	TRBV20-1	CSAGSTALPTYEQYF	TGCAGTGCTGGTTCAACGGCACTACCTACATACGAGCAGTACTTC
TRBJ1-1	NA	NA	15	TRBV11-2	CASSFAGTMNTEAFF	TGTGCCAGCAGCTTTGCCGGGACAATGAACACTGAAGCTTTCTTT
TRBJ2-2	NA	NA	15	TRBV5-1	CASSLTSLNTGELFF	TGCGCCAGCAGCTTGACTAGCCTTAACACCGGGGAGCTGTTTTTT
TRBJ1-2	NA	few	13	TRBV30	CAWSVTAGYGYTF	TGTGCCTGGAGCGTAACGGCTGGCTATGGCTACACCTTC
TRBJ1-1	NA	many	14	TRBV14	CASSQGGGNTEAFF	TGTGCCAGCAGCCAAGGAGGGGGGAACACTGAAGCTTTCTTT
TRBJ2-1	TRBD2	NA	16	TRBV11-1	CASSEGLAGYYNEQFF	TGTGCCAGCAGCGAAGGACTAGCGGGCTATTACAATGAGCAGTTCTTC
TRBJ2-7	NA	NA	11	TRBV12-3/TRBV12-4	CAIRLHGEQYF	TGTGCCATCCGCCTACACGGCGAGCAGTACTTC
TRBJ2-1	NA	NA	14	TRBV28	CASCRAGSSYEQFF	TGTGCCAGCTGCAGGGCAGGGAGCTCCTACGAGCAGTTCTTC
TRBJ2-3	NA	few	14	TRBV3-1	CASSQDISQDTQYF	TGTGCCAGCAGCCAAGATATCAGCCAAGATACGCAGTATTTT
TRBJ2-2	TRBD2	NA	17	TRBV29-1	CSVEGLAGDFWGGELFF	TGCAGCGTTGAGGGACTAGCGGGAGATTTTTGGGGCGGGGAGCTGTTTTTT
TRBJ1-2	TRBD1	NA	14	TRBV27	CASSIRGQGYGYTF	TGTGCCAGTAGTATTAGGGGGCAGGGCTATGGCTACACCTTC
TRBJ2-4	NA	NA	17	TRBV2	CASLGRGIDVVKNIQYF	TGTGCCTCCCTGGGCCGCGGAATCGATGTGGTCAAAAACATTCAGTACTTC
TRBJ2-2	TRBD2	NA	15	TRBV20-1	CSARGLADNTGELFF	TGCAGTGCTCGGGGACTAGCGGACAACACCGGGGAGCTGTTTTTT
TRBJ2-7	NA	many	13	TRBV12-3/TRBV12-4	CASSLVNSYEQYF	TGTGCCAGCAGTTTGGTCAACTCCTACGAGCAGTACTTC
TRBJ2-7	NA	few	14	TRBV7-9	CASSLVGSPYEQYF	TGTGCCAGCAGCTTAGTGGGCAGCCCCTACGAGCAGTACTTC
TRBJ2-4	NA	few	13	TRBV6-2/TRBV6-3	CASSYAGGNIQYF	TGTGCCAGCAGTTACGCAGGTGGGAACATTCAGTACTTC
TRBJ2-1	NA	NA	16	TRBV4-2	CASSQVWGDPSNEQFF	TGTGCCAGCAGCCAAGTCTGGGGCGATCCATCCAATGAGCAGTTCTTC
TRBJ2-5	NA	NA	11	TRBV10-3	CAIRGTETQYF	TGTGCCATCAGGGGTACGGAGACCCAGTACTTC
TRBJ1-2	NA	few	15	TRBV11-2	CASSSGQLQLYGYTF	TGTGCCAGCAGCTCGGGACAACTTCAACTATATGGCTACACCTTC
TRBJ1-5	NA	NA	13	TRBV3-1	CASSQSGNQPQHF	TGTGCCAGCAGCCAATCGGGTAATCAGCCCCAGCATTTT
TRBJ2-3	NA	few	12	TRBV14	CASSQVPDTQYF	TGTGCCAGCAGCCAAGTACCAGATACGCAGTATTTT
TRBJ2-7	NA	few	13	TRBV7-2	CASSLANPYEQYF	TGTGCCAGCAGCTTAGCGAACCCCTACGAGCAGTACTTC
TRBJ2-7	TRBD2	few	13	TRBV7-8	CASSLVGGREQYF	TGTGCCAGCAGCTTAGTGGGGGGGAGGGAGCAGTACTTC
TRBJ2-5	TRBD2	NA	14	TRBV7-2	CASSSRTSQETQYF	TGTGCCAGCAGCTCCCGGACTAGTCAAGAGACCCAGTACTTC
TRBJ2-5	NA	NA	17	TRBV20-1	CSATQGGVALFKETQYF	TGCAGTGCGACCCAGGGCGGAGTAGCCTTATTCAAAGAGACCCAGTACTTC
TRBJ2-7	NA	NA	14	TRBV4-2	CASSTGTLCYEQYF	TGTGCCAGCAGCACCGGGACCCTCTGCTACGAGCAGTACTTC
TRBJ2-1	NA	few	16	TRBV5-5	CASSLGGRRSHNEQFF	TGTGCCAGCAGCTTGGGGGGTAGGCGCTCGCACAATGAGCAGTTCTTC
TRBJ2-4	TRBD1	many	15	TRBV5-1	CASSAGQGTKNIQYF	TGCGCCAGCAGCGCAGGACAGGGGACCAAAAACATTCAGTACTTC